Below, 32 T cell receptor beta chains from the same sample are listed, as sequenced in a study of vaccination effects on CD4 cells after COVID-19. No antigens are known for them. Sequencing in the ViraFEST assay came after antigen-specific CD4+ T cells had been expanded with viral peptide pools, which were used to stimulate PBMC. The authors isolated CD4+ T cells after less than eleven days of culture. All participants had two doses of either the BNT162b2 or mRNA-1273 vaccine. Profiled with immunoSEQ multiplex PCR; TCRdb holds only in-frame clones, not every one. Here the sample spans about 27,000 clones, roughly 85% being singletons. This specimen was CD4+ T cells from PBMCs cultured with HCoV-NL63 spike peptides, taken after COVID-19 vaccination. These TCRs come from a human donor who received a COVID-19 vaccine. Some clones in this sample may be carry-over from other donors' samples.

With respect to this clone: One end of the junction fails to match germline, which may point to a read error. The chain carries TRBV6-1 and TRBJ2-6; TRBD1 agrees at 8 bases. From germline, CDR1 is MNHNS and CDR2 SASEGT. The CDR3 covers 16 residues. The CDR3 region is CASSQAGGAGANVLTF. DNA of the CDR3: TGTGCCAGCAGTCAAGCAGGGGGCGCTGGGGCCAACGTCCTGACTTTC.

This clone occurred a few times. The rearrangement links TRBV27 to TRBJ1-1; TRBD1 aligns across 7 bases. This CDR3 has 13 residues. The V gene end was trimmed by 4 bases and the J gene end by 3 bases; junction bases not matched to a gene: 2. Looked up from germline, CDR1 is MNHEY and CDR2 is SMNVEV (reference sequence). CDR3 bases: TGTGCCAGCAGTTCGACAGGGTACACTGAAGCTTTCTTT. This encodes CASSSTGYTEAFF.

This chain's CDR3 is CASNSGRYQPQHF. In DNA form, the CDR3 reads TGTGCCAGCAATTCAGGGAGGTATCAGCCCCAGCATTTT. The rearrangement links TRBV28 to TRBJ1-5, with D perhaps matching TRBD1 (5 bases). CDR1 and CDR2 from the germline V gene are MDHEN and SYDVKM. The CDR3 runs 13 residues. Trimming stripped 7 bases from V and 5 bases from J, with 12 bases between.

The chain uses TRBV5-1 and TRBJ2-3; either TRBD1 or TRBD2 may supply D (6 bases each). The germline CDR1 and CDR2 sequences are SGHRS and YFSETQ. CDR3 length: 16 amino acids. With 4 bases removed from V and 1 base from J, the gap between germline ends came to 16 bases. CDR3 nucleotide sequence: TGCGCCAGCAGCCTAGACCCGGGGGCCGGCACAGATACGCAGTATTTT. Translated, it gives CASSLDPGAGTDTQYF.

V is TRBV19 and J is TRBJ2-1; 11 nucleotides agree with TRBD2. Germline CDR1 is LNHDA and CDR2 is SQIVND (reference sequence). The CDR3 covers 16 residues. V lost 4 bases to trimming and J lost 9 bases; unmatched junction nucleotides: 11. CDR3 in DNA: TGTGCCAGTAGTACAAAAATAGCGGGAGGGCCTTTTGAGCAGTTCTTC. It is translated as CASSTKIAGGPFEQFF.

The V gene is TRBV5-1, the J gene TRBJ2-1; perhaps TRBD1 as D (5 bases). V lost 0 bases and J 6 bases, leaving 7 bases between the germline ends. This CDR3 is 13 amino acids long. CDR1 is SGHRS, CDR2 YFSETQ, per germline. DNA for the CDR3: TGCGCCAGCAGCTTGGGACAGACCAATGAGCAGTTCTTC. As protein: CASSLGQTNEQFF. Full variable domain (rest looked up from reference TRBV5-1 and TRBJ2-1): KAGVTQTPRYLIKTRGQQVTLSCSPISGHRSVSWYQQTPGQGLQFLFEYFSETQRNKGNFPGRFSGRQFSNSRSEMNVSTLELGDSALYLCASSLGQTNEQFFGPGTRLTVL.

The chain recombines TRBV21-1 with TRBJ2-1; TRBD2 is taken as the D call from the table, unchecked against the DNA. TRBV21-1 is recorded as a pseudogene. The length of the CDR3 is 17 residues. The CDR3 spells CASSKVEPGGGYNEQFF. Here the CDR3 DNA reads TGTGCCAGCAGCAAAGTTGAGCCCGGGGGGGGCTACAATGAGCAGTTCTTC.

The gene calls are TRBV5-5 and TRBJ2-7, with D maybe TRBD1 (5 bases). Germline CDR1 SGHKS, CDR2 YYEKEE (reference sequence). This CDR3 is built from 13 residues. Trimming pared 0 bases from V and 3 bases from J, leaving 7 bases between. CDR3 sequence (DNA): TGTGCCAGCAGCTTGGGACAGAACTACGAGCAGTACGTC. It yields the protein CASSLGQNYEQYV.

CDR3 bases: TGTGCCAGCAGCCAGATGACAGGGGCCACTGAAGCTTTCTTT. It yields the protein CASSQMTGATEAFF. This sequence joins TRBV3-1 (or the pseudogene TRBV3-2) and TRBJ1-1; 8 nucleotides align to TRBD1. This CDR3 is 14 amino acids long. After removal of 3 bases from V and 4 bases from J, the junction contained 4 bases not matched to a gene. CDR1 is LGHDT, CDR2 YNNKEL, per germline (reference sequence).

The V call is TRBV5-1, the J call TRBJ2-3, with a tentative D call TRBD1 (6 bases). The CDR3 sequence is 14 residues long. Per the germline V gene, CDR1 is SGHRS and CDR2 is YFSETQ. V shed 0 bases and J shed 1 base, with 6 bases lying between them. CDR3 sequence: CASSLAGGTDTQYF. The CDR3, as DNA: TGCGCCAGCAGCTTGGCAGGGGGCACAGATACGCAGTATTTT.

The chain combines TRBV18 with TRBJ2-4; D gene ambiguous. The CDR3 covers 17 residues. V lost 0 bases to trimming and J lost 0 bases, with 12 bases between them. Germline assignment: CDR1 KGHSH and CDR2 LQKENI. Here the CDR3 DNA reads TGTGCCAGCTCACCACCCCAAACAGATCTAGCCAAAAACATTCAGTACTTC. It specifies CASSPPQTDLAKNIQYF.

This clone was seen more than once but under ten times. The chain couples TRBV30 to TRBJ1-6, with D hard to call. CDR1 GTSNPN and CDR2 SVGIG come from the germline V gene (reference sequence). The CDR3 has 11 amino acids. Trimming removed 5 bases at V and 11 bases at J, with 10 bases between. The DNA of the CDR3 is TGTGCCTGGGGCCCTGTTACACCCCTCCACTTT. Protein: CAWGPVTPLHF. The whole variable domain, filled in from reference TRBV30 and TRBJ1-6, reads SQTIHQWPATLVQPVGSPLSLECTVEGTSNPNLYWYRQAAGRGLQLLFYSVGIGQISSEVPQNLSASRPQDRQFILSSKKLLLSDSGFYLCAWGPVTPLHFGNGTRLTVT.

As DNA, the CDR3 is TGTGCCAGCTCACCGGGACAGGGTTTGAGCAATCAGCCCCAGCATTTT. Translation gives CASSPGQGLSNQPQHF. This chain uses TRBV18 with TRBJ1-5; 9 nucleotides match TRBD1. The CDR3 loop spans 16 amino acids. CDR1 and CDR2 (germline): KGHSH, LQKENI. V trimming: 3 bases; J trimming: 1 base; junction bases outside the gene matches: 4.

This rearrangement joins TRBV5-6 to TRBJ2-3, with 13 positions matching TRBD2. This CDR3 contains 14 residues. With V trimmed by 4 bases and J by 9 bases, 5 bases remained unmatched. Germline V gene sequence: CDR1 SGHDT, CDR2 YYEEEE. This CDR3 is CASSLWTSGGTQYF. In DNA form, the CDR3 reads TGTGCCAGCAGCCTATGGACTAGCGGGGGAACGCAGTATTTT.

This clone was picked up one time. The chain recombines TRBV6-5 with TRBJ2-7, with 7 bases aligning to TRBD1. The length of the CDR3 is 12 residues. Germline CDR1 and CDR2: MNHEY and SVGAGI. The junction had 5 bases not matched to a gene; V was cut back by 6 bases and J by 6 bases. CDR3 coding DNA: TGTGCCAGCAGCCGCGACAGGGTCGAGCAGTACGTC. Translation: CASSRDRVEQYV.

This chain joins TRBV4-3 and TRBJ1-2; D uncertain. Trimming removed 0 bases from V and 5 bases from J, with 13 bases in between. This CDR3 comprises 15 residues. Germline-derived CDR1 and CDR2 are LGHNA and YSLEER. CDR3 in amino acids: CASSQDLVGSYGYTF. CDR3 nucleotides: TGCGCCAGCAGCCAAGATCTAGTAGGGTCGTATGGCTACACCTTC.

The chain is built from TRBV7-2 and TRBJ1-5; D remains ambiguous. CDR1 is SGHTA, CDR2 FQGNSA, per germline. With 2 bases removed from V and 0 bases from J, the gap between germline ends came to 8 bases. The CDR3 runs to 15 residues. The DNA for the CDR3 is TGTGCCAGCAGCTTATGGGGAGATAGCAATCAGCCCCAGCATTTT. Protein product: CASSLWGDSNQPQHF.

V is TRBV3-1 (or the pseudogene TRBV3-2) and J is TRBJ1-1, with D uncertain. Trimming shortened V by 1 base and J by 5 bases, and 11 bases separated the two germline ends. CDR1 is LGHDT and CDR2 is YNNKEL in the germline V gene (reference sequence). The CDR3 totals 14 residues. The CDR3 loop is CASSQGGYGTEAFF. The CDR3, as DNA: TGTGCCAGCAGCCAAGGAGGTTATGGGACTGAAGCTTTCTTT.

V gene TRBV18 combines with J gene TRBJ1-2, with TRBD1 as a possible D gene (6 bases). Trimming took 8 bases from V and 2 from J, leaving 12 bases between them. The CDR3 covers 13 residues. Germline CDR1 and CDR2: KGHSH and LQKENI. The CDR3 sequence: CASQSGQNYGYTF. Written as DNA, the CDR3 is TGTGCCAGCCAATCCGGACAGAACTATGGCTACACCTTC.

In this sample, this clone turned up once. This chain joins TRBV18 and TRBJ1-1, with unresolved D. The CDR3 has 14 residues. The V and J ends lost 6 bases and 0 bases respectively, with 11 bases between them. From germline, CDR1 is KGHSH and CDR2 LQKENI. The DNA of the CDR3 is TGTGCCAGCTCCCTAACAGACATGAACACTGAAGCTTTCTTT. Its protein product is CASSLTDMNTEAFF. Combining the CDR3 with reference TRBV18 and TRBJ1-1 gives the whole variable domain NAGVMQNPRHLVRRRGQEARLRCSPMKGHSHVYWYRQLPEEGLKFMVYLQKENIIDESGMPKERFSAEFPKEGPSILRIQQVVRGDSAAYFCASSLTDMNTEAFFGQGTRLTVV.

This chain uses TRBV5-1 with TRBJ1-6; TRBD1 matches at 7 bases. There are 17 residues in the CDR3. V was pared by 3 bases and J by 7 bases, with 13 bases of the junction left unmatched. CDR1 is SGHRS, CDR2 YFSETQ, per germline. DNA of the CDR3: TGCGCCAGCAGCTCACCTCAGGGACAGTCCTTCAATTCACCCCTCCACTTT. Encoded protein: CASSSPQGQSFNSPLHF.

The chain carries TRBV20-1 and TRBJ2-2; D remains ambiguous. V was clipped by 3 bases and J by 6 bases, with 14 bases between them. Germline lookup yields CDR1 DFQATT and CDR2 SNEGSKA (reference sequence). The CDR3 spans 14 residues. This chain's CDR3 is CSASRNSFPGELFF. The CDR3 DNA sequence: TGCAGTGCTAGTAGAAACAGTTTTCCCGGGGAGCTGTTTTTT.

The chain links TRBV14 to TRBJ1-1; D uncertain. Germline V gene sequence: CDR1 SGHDN, CDR2 FVKESK. This CDR3 contains 12 residues. Trimming removed 1 base at V and 6 bases at J, with 6 bases between. The CDR3 is CASSQVGSEAFF. As DNA, the CDR3 is TGTGCCAGCAGCCAAGTTGGGTCTGAAGCTTTCTTT.

This chain joins TRBV3-1 (or the pseudogene TRBV3-2) and TRBJ1-6; 8 positions match TRBD1. Trimming took 1 base from V and 10 from J; bases not matched to a gene: 3. The CDR3 loop spans 14 amino acids. Germline values: CDR1 LGHDT, CDR2 YNNKEL (reference sequence). The CDR3 loop is CASSQGTGNSPLHF. As DNA, the CDR3 is TGTGCCAGCAGCCAAGGGACAGGGAACTCACCCCTCCACTTT.

This chain links TRBV5-5 with TRBJ2-7; D gene uncertain. V dropped 4 bases and J dropped 3 bases, with 20 bases sitting between them. The CDR3 has 16 residues. Germline CDR1 and CDR2: SGHKS and YYEKEE (reference sequence). The CDR3 region has the DNA TGTGCCAGCAGCCCCCCAACCCCCGGGCTTCACTACGAGCAGTACTTC. Its protein product is CASSPPTPGLHYEQYF.

Turning to this clone: One junction end disagrees with the germline gene, perhaps due to a read error. The genes are TRBV18 and TRBJ1-2; D is perhaps TRBD1 (5 bases). CDR1 is KGHSH and CDR2 is LQKENI in the germline V gene. The CDR3 is made up of 12 amino acids. CDR3 sequence: CASSPRDGRYAF. The CDR3 DNA reads as TGTGCCAGCTCACCCCGGGACGGACGATATGCCTTC.

The chain links TRBV6-5 to TRBJ2-5, with 10 bases aligning to TRBD2. This CDR3 contains 14 residues. Germline V lookup: CDR1 MNHEY, CDR2 SVGAGI. The V segment lost 6 bases and the J segment 6 bases; nucleotides outside the gene matches: 7. This CDR3 is CASRRTSGVKTQYF. Written as DNA, the CDR3 is TGTGCCAGCAGGCGTACTAGCGGGGTAAAGACCCAGTACTTC.

The chain employs TRBV5-1 and TRBJ2-1; TRBD1 might be the D (5 bases). The CDR3 is 19 residues long. The V end lost 0 bases, the J end lost 0 bases, and 19 bases lay between the germline ends. Germline-derived CDR1 and CDR2 are SGHRS and YFSETQ. The CDR3 DNA sequence: TGCGCCAGCAGCTTGGTCCCCCCCTCAGACAGACCCTCCTACAATGAGCAGTTCTTC. Translated, it gives CASSLVPPSDRPSYNEQFF.

The genes are TRBV5-1 and TRBJ1-3; D is ambiguous. This CDR3 has 15 amino acids. V lost 0 bases, J lost 0 bases, and 7 bases lay in between. Germline V gene data show CDR1 as SGHRS and CDR2 as YFSETQ. CDR3 nucleotide sequence: TGCGCCAGCAGCTTGGTTGCTAACTCTGGAAACACCATATATTTT. Translated: CASSLVANSGNTIYF.

The CDR3 protein is CASSGLGLAGAGQYV. The DNA for the CDR3 is TGTGCCAGCAGTGGACTGGGGTTAGCGGGGGCCGGGCAGTACGTC. The V call is TRBV5-6, the J call TRBJ2-7; 9 nucleotides line up with TRBD2. Germline V CDR1 and CDR2: SGHDT, YYEEEE. The junction had 15 bases not matched to a gene; V was cut back by 5 bases and J by 9 bases. The CDR3 contains 15 residues.

The chain is built from TRBV28 and TRBJ1-6; 10 positions match TRBD1. With 8 bases clipped from V and 5 bases from J, the junction kept 12 bases outside the gene matches. The CDR3 has 17 amino acids. CDR1 is MDHEN and CDR2 is SYDVKM in the germline V gene. The CDR3 sequence: CASYGDPGQGNNSPLHF. The CDR3 DNA reads TGTGCCAGCTATGGGGATCCGGGACAGGGGAATAATTCACCCCTCCACTTT. Combining the CDR3 with reference TRBV28 and TRBJ1-6 gives the whole variable domain DVKVTQSSRYLVKRTGEKVFLECVQDMDHENMFWYRQDPGLGLRLIYFSYDVKMKEKGDIPEGYSVSREKKERFSLILESASTNQTSMYLCASYGDPGQGNNSPLHFGNGTRLTVT.

V usage is TRBV5-1 and J usage is TRBJ1-4; unclear D gene. CDR3 length equals 14 residues. Trimming removed 0 bases from V and 5 bases from J, with 8 bases in between. Germline assignment: CDR1 SGHRS and CDR2 YFSETQ. The CDR3 DNA reads as TGCGCCAGCAGCTTGGTTGGTGGAAATGAAAAACTGTTTTTT. Amino acid sequence: CASSLVGGNEKLFF.